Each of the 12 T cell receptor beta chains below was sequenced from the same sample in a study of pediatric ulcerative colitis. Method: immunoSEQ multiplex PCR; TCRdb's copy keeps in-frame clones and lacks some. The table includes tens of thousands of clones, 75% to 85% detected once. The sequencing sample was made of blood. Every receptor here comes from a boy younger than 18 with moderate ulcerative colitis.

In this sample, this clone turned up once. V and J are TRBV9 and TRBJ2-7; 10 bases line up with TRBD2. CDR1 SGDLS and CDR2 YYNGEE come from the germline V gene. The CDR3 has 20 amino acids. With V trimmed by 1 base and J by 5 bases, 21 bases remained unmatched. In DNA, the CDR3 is TGTGCCAGCAGCGTACCACGACTGGAGCGGGAGGGAGGCTTAGGCAACGAGCAGTACTTC. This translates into CASSVPRLEREGGLGNEQYF.

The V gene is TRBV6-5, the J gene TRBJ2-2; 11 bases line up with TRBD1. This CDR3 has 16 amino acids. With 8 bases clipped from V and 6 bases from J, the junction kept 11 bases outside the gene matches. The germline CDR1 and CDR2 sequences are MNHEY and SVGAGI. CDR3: CASRWVGQGGAGELFF. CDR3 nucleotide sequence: TGTGCCAGCCGTTGGGTGGGACAGGGGGGGGCCGGGGAGCTGTTTTTT.

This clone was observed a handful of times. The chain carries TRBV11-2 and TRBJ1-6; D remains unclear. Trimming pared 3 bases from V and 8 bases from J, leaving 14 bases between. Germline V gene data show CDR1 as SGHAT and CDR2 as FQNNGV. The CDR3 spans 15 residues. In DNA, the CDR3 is TGTGCCAGCAGCTTGCATCCAGACGGCTATTCACCCCTCCACTTT. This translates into CASSLHPDGYSPLHF.

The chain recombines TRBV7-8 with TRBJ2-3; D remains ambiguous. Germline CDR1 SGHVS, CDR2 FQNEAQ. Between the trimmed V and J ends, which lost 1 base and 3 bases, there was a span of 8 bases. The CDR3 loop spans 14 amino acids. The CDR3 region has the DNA TGTGCCAGCAGCTTAGGACGCGTAACAGATACGCAGTATTTT. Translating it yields CASSLGRVTDTQYF.

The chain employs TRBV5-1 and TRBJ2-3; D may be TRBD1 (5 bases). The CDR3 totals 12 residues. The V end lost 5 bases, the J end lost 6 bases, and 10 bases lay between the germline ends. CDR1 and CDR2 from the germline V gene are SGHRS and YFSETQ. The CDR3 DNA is TGCGCCAGCAGACAGGAAGTTGATACGCAGTATTTT. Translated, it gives CASRQEVDTQYF.

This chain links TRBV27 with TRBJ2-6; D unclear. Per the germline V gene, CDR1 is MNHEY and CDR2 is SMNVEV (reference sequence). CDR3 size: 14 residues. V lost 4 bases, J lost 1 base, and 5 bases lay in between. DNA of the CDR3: TGTGCCAGCAGTTACTTTTCTGGGGCCAACGTCCTGACTTTC. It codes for CASSYFSGANVLTF.

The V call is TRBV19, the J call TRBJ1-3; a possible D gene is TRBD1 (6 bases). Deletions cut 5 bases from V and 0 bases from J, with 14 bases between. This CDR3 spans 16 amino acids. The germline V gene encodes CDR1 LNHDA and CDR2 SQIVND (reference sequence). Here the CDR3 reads CASSPQGLISGNTIYF. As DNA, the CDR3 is TGTGCCAGTAGTCCACAGGGACTCATCTCTGGAAACACCATATATTTT.

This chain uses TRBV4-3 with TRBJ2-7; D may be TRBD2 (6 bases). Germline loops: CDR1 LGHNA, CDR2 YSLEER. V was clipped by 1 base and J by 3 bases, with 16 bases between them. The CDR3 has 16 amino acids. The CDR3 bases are TGCGCCAGCAGCCAAGGGGCAGAGCGGGTACTCTACGAGCAGTACTTC. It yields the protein CASSQGAERVLYEQYF.

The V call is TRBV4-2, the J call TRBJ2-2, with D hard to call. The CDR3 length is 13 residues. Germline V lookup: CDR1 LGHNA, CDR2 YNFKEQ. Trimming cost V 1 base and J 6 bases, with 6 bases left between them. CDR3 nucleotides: TGTGCCAGCAGCCAAGTTAGCCCCGGGGAGCTGTTTTTT. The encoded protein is CASSQVSPGELFF.

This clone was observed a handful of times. CDR3 nucleotide sequence: TGTGCCAGCACCTATGGGGCTTCTACCGGGGAGCTGTTTTTT. It translates to CASTYGASTGELFF. This rearrangement joins TRBV6-6 to TRBJ2-2, with D perhaps matching TRBD1 (5 bases). V lost 7 bases to trimming and J lost 5 bases, with 14 bases between them. The CDR3 sequence is 14 residues long. Germline V CDR1 and CDR2: MNHNY, SVGAGI (reference sequence).

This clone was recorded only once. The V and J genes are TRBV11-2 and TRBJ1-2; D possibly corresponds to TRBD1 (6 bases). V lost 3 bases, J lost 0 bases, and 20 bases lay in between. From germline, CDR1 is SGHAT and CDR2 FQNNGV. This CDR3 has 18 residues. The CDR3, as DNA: TGTGCCAGCAGCTTGGTTGGACAGTCGAAGACAACTAACTATGGCTACACCTTC. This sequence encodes CASSLVGQSKTTNYGYTF.

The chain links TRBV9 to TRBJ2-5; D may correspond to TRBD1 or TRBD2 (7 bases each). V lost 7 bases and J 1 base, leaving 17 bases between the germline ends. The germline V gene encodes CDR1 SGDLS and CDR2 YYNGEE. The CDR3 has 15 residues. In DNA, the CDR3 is TGTGCCAGCGGCACAGGGGCGGGAGTCCAAGAGACCCAGTACTTC. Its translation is CASGTGAGVQETQYF.